This T cell receptor beta chain was sequenced for a study of graft-versus-host responses after intestinal transplantation. General observations from the study: After transplant, early declines in HvG clones were associated with peak levels of circulating GvH clones.

CDR3 length: 14 residues. The germline gives CDR1 GTSNPN, CDR2 SVGIG (reference sequence). Deletions cut 4 bases from V and 3 bases from J, with 15 bases between. Clones were sequenced by immunoSEQ multiplex PCR, and TCRdb holds only the in-frame ones, with some missing. Altogether 95,000 to 110,000 clones are present, over 80% being singletons, with the ten largest covering over 0.55%. Worth noting for this clone: Its antigen remains unidentified.

Material: unstimulated CD4+ T cells sorted from spleen or lymph node cells, obtained before transplant. The TCR sequence derives from a human donor who was the organ donor for an intestinal transplant. The chain joins TRBV30 to TRBJ1-1; D may be TRBD1 (5 bases). The CDR3, as DNA: TGTGCCTGGACCCGGACCGGGGGTGACACTGAAGCTTTCTTT. This encodes CAWTRTGGDTEAFF.